This T cell receptor (beta chain) was recorded in a study of CD8 T cells in ankylosing spondylitis (dated by TCRdb to between 2016 and 2019). Looking at the study overall: To find TCR variants linked to disease, the study profiled T cell receptor beta repertoires in ankylosing spondylitis patients and healthy donors. The whole study cohort included some 100 healthy donors and around 24 ankylosing spondylitis patients. Peripheral blood was sampled, and synovial fluid was additionally collected from ankylosing spondylitis patients.

Study-level results and caveats: The disease-linked clones showed a CD8+ phenotype and occurred at relatively low frequencies in peripheral blood. According to the report, matched synovial fluid samples from ankylosing spondylitis patients were significantly enriched for the disease-linked clones. Blood from ankylosing spondylitis patients appeared to be characterized by a TCR beta motif composed of several highly homologous amino acid variants. Some of the motif variants had been reported before in the synovial fluid and blood of reactive arthritis patients, a finding that suggests common disease-initiation mechanisms.

The CDR3, cysteine through phenylalanine, is 15 amino acids long. CDR3 DNA only is kept here, 45 bases in frame from base 1. The germline V gene sets CDR1 to SGDLS and CDR2 to YYNGEE. Relative to germline, V is 3 bases shorter and J is 8 bases shorter, with 20 bases between their ends. This clonotype was found many times. Its antigen is unknown. One base away there is no much larger clone; base qualities are not given. The sequencer was an Illumina HiSeq 2500. Quantitative 5'-RACE with molecular barcodes was used to prepare TCR beta libraries. The authors processed their data as follows. A new computational method, built on a probabilistic model of VDJ rearrangement, was used to identify disease-linked TCR variants. Using fastp trimming at Q25 and MiXCR clonotype assembly, TCRdb reanalyzed the public sequencing data and kept in-frame beta chains. Entries that share a CDR3 protein sequence are merged under the most common genes and DNA. The authors' filters were not applied to this entry. The sample includes approximately 42,000 distinct CDR3 sequences, with around 3.8% observed a single time. Clones ranked in the top ten supply 3% to 4% of the sample.

Sequencing was done on a sample of blood, either unsorted or a sorted T cell fraction (not recorded which). The rearranged segments are TRBV9 and TRBJ1-2; possibly the D gene is TRBD1, per 6 matching bases. The sequence was collected from a female donor with ankylosing spondylitis or in good health (not recorded which). The CDR3 reads as follows: CASSAGGPGDGGYTF. In nucleotides, the sequence is TGTGCCAGCAGCGCGGGGGGCCCAGGGGATGGAGGCTACACCTTC. This CDR3, with the reference TRBV9 and TRBJ1-2 proteins standing in past its ends, gives the full variable domain DSGVTQTPKHLITATGQRVTLRCSPRSGDLSVYWYQQSLDQGLQFLIQYYNGEERAKGNILERFSAQQFPDLHSELNLSSLELGDSALYFCASSAGGPGDGGYTFGSGTRLTVV.